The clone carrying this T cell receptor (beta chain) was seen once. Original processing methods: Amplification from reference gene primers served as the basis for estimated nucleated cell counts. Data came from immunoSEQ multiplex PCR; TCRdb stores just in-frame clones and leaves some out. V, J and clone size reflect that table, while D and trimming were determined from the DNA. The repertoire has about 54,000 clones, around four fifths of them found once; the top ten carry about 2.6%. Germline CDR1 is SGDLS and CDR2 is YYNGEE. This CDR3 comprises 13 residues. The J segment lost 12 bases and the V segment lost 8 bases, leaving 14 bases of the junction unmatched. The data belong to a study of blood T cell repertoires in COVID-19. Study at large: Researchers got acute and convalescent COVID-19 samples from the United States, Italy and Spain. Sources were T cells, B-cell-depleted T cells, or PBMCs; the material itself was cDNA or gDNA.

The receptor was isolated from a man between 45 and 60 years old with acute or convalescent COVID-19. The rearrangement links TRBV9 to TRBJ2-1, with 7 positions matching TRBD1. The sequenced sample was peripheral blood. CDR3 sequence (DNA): TGTGCCAGTCTACGGGACCCAGGGGGACCGCAGTTCTTC. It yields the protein CASLRDPGGPQFF. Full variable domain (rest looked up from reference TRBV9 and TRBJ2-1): DSGVTQTPKHLITATGQRVTLRCSPRSGDLSVYWYQQSLDQGLQFLIQYYNGEERAKGNILERFSAQQFPDLHSELNLSSLELGDSALYFCASLRDPGGPQFFGPGTRLTVL.